The entry that follows covers one TCR beta chain sequence. Its antigen is still unknown. The data were obtained in a study of vaccination and CD4 T cells after COVID-19. Treatment given: roughly ten-day PBMC culture with coronavirus spike peptide pools or control peptides (ViraFEST assay). On day 3 and again on day 7, fresh IL-2 medium was used to replace half the medium. Sequence data for DNA of cultured CD4+ T cells were generated by the Oncomine TCR Beta short-read assay. TCRdb redid the calling of the PCR reads with MiXCR, one entry per CDR3 protein. The sample holds around 15,000 distinct CDR3 sequences, about 43% seen once. Study findings and constraints: Reactive clone data from convalescent patients indicated a median of approximately 90% appearing only post-vaccination.

Per germline, CDR1 LNHDA and CDR2 SQIVND (reference sequence). This CDR3 has 14 amino acids. V trimming: 6 bases; J trimming: 8 bases; junction bases outside the gene matches: 7. The input for sequencing was CD4+ T cells from blood, cultured in vitro, taken after SARS-CoV-2 vaccination. The J gene is TRBJ2-1, the V gene TRBV19, with TRBD2 matching over 10 bases. This clonotype originated in a human donor who had recovered from COVID-19. The CDR3 DNA follows: TGTGCCAGTAGGGCTAGCGGGAGTATCTATGAGCAGTTCTTC. Amino acids: CASRASGSIYEQFF.